Following are 3 T cell receptor beta chains from one sample sequenced in a study of OX40 agonist ivuxolimab in advanced cancers. Repertoires were generated with immunoSEQ multiplex PCR, while TCRdb's copy carries only in-frame clones and drops some. Here the sample spans 95,000 to 100,000 clones, less than 85% being singletons. The sample consisted of CD4+ or CD8+ T cells sorted from blood, taken in a trial of the OX40 agonist ivuxolimab. The receptors stem from an adult with an advanced solid tumor such as melanoma, head and neck, liver or kidney cancer.

The chain is built from TRBV30 and TRBJ1-3; D unclear. V gave up 2 bases and J gave up 3 bases, with 8 bases separating them. The CDR3 has 13 amino acids. CDR1 and CDR2 (germline): GTSNPN, SVGIG (reference sequence). CDR3 in amino acids: CAWSKSYGNTIYF. CDR3 bases: TGTGCCTGGAGTAAGAGTTATGGAAACACCATATATTTT.

A few counts support this clone. CDR3 sequence (DNA): TGTGCCACCAGCAGAGATCTAGAGAGGAATTCACCCCTCCACTTT. Amino acid sequence: CATSRDLERNSPLHF. The V call is TRBV15, the J call TRBJ1-6, with no clear D. CDR3 length: 15 amino acids. The germline V gene encodes CDR1 LNHNV and CDR2 YYDKDF (reference sequence). Trimming removed 0 bases from V and 7 bases from J, with 10 bases in between.

The chain combines TRBV6-1 with TRBJ1-5; D perhaps matches TRBD1 (6 bases). This CDR3 contains 15 residues. Germline CDR1 MNHNS, CDR2 SASEGT. V shed 4 bases and J shed 5 bases, with 15 bases lying between them. CDR3 sequence reads: CASSALKQGDQPQHF. The CDR3 bases are TGTGCCAGCAGTGCTCTAAAACAGGGAGATCAGCCCCAGCATTTT.